This TCR beta chain was recorded in a study of regulatory T cells in long-lasting Graves disease. Points from the study as a whole: Analyses excluded thyroid tissue, covering peripheral blood alone. Persistent disease samples used TRBV28, TRBJ1-2 and TRBJ2-5 preferentially.

The germline V and J ends were trimmed by 4 bases and 9 bases, with 12 bases remaining between them. The CDR3 extends over 13 amino acids. CDR1 is KGHDR, CDR2 SFDVKD, per germline. This clonotype was seen repeatedly, ten times or more. The antigen is undetermined. The authors built TCR beta libraries using iRepertoire HTBI primers and Arm-PCR of CDR3 regions. MiXCR, run by TCRdb on the multiplex PCR reads, gives a single entry per CDR3 protein. The table includes 200,000 to 250,000 distinct CDR3 sequences, around 20% detected once. Described time point: newly diagnosed GD, antithyroid drugs for less than 3 months. Preparation of the TCR library used RNA extracted from PBMCs. From each patient, around 8.9 milliliters of peripheral blood was drawn and collected into an EDTA anticoagulant tube.

This specimen consisted of peripheral blood mononuclear cells (PBMCs), obtained at new diagnosis, from a patient treated with antithyroid drugs. V is TRBV24-1 and J is TRBJ1-5, with D maybe TRBD1 (5 bases). This TCR derives from a female donor with Graves disease. The CDR3 spells CATSEGWGGPQHF. CDR3 coding DNA: TGTGCCACCAGTGAGGGTTGGGGGGGGCCCCAGCATTTT.